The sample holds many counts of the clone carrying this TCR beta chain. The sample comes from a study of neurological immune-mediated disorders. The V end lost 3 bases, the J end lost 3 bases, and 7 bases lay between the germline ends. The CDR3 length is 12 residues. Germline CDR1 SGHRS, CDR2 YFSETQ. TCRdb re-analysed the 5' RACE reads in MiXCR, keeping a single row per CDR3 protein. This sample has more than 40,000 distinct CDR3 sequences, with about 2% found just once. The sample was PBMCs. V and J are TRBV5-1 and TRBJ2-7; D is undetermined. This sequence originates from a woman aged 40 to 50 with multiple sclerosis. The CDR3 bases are TGCGCCAGCAGCTCGGGTTACTACGAGCAGTACTTC. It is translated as CASSSGYYEQYF.